The rows below give T cell receptor beta chains drawn from one sample of a study of cytomegalovirus exposure and HLA in healthy donors. Method: immunoSEQ multiplex PCR; TCRdb's copy keeps in-frame clones and lacks some. Altogether about 180,000 clones are present, around 72% being singletons, with the ten largest covering about 3.1%. Input material: PBMCs. Receptors were obtained from a woman in her forties or fifties in good health and CMV-seropositive. The CDR3 runs from the conserved cysteine through the conserved F or W. The order of the fields is V gene, J gene, clone size, D gene, CDR3 DNA, CDR3 protein. The D gene is left open where the match is weak. The size of a clone is reported for some rows only, either as once, few or many, or as a class for expanded clones.

TRBV5-6	TRBJ1-1	.	.	TGTGCCAGCAGCTTGGACGGTGGGAACACTGAAGCTTTCTTT	CASSLDGGNTEAFF
TRBV11-3	TRBJ2-7	few	.	TGTGCCAGCAGCTTCACTTACCTATCCTACGAGCAGTACTTC	CASSFTYLSYEQYF
TRBV4-3	TRBJ1-2	.	TRBD1	TGCGCCAGCAGCCAAGATCCTCGACAGGGCTATGGCTACACCTTC	CASSQDPRQGYGYTF
TRBV19	TRBJ1-1	.	.	TGTGCCAGTAGTCCCCGGGGAGGTGGAACTCCTGAAGCTTTCTTT	CASSPRGGGTPEAFF
TRBV30	TRBJ1-1	.	TRBD1	TGTGCCTGGAGTGTAACCCGACAGGGCGAAGCTTTCTTT	CAWSVTRQGEAFF
TRBV5-1	TRBJ2-4	.	.	TGCGCCAGCAGCTTGGTCGCGGGGCCAGCCAAAAACATTCAGTACTTC	CASSLVAGPAKNIQYF
TRBV11-3	TRBJ2-1	.	TRBD2	TGTGCCAGCAGCTTACGAGGGACTAGCAATTACAATGAGCAGTTCTTC	CASSLRGTSNYNEQFF
TRBV7-9	TRBJ2-7	.	.	TGTGCCAGCAGCGCCTCGCAACTCGAGCAGTACTTC	CASSASQLEQYF
TRBV29-1	TRBJ1-3	.	TRBD1	TGCAGCGTGGCGGGACAGGGCGCTGGAAACACCATATATTTT	CSVAGQGAGNTIYF
TRBV2	TRBJ2-5	.	TRBD2	TGTGCCAGCAGTGAAGGGACTAGCGGGGACAACCAAGAGACCCAGTACTTC	CASSEGTSGDNQETQYF
TRBV18	TRBJ1-4	.	.	TGTGCCAGCTCTCGGGGGAGTGCAACTAATGAAAAACTGTTTTTT	CASSRGSATNEKLFF
TRBV7-2	TRBJ2-1	.	TRBD2	TGTGCCAGCAGCTTGGCGGGGGATTTCAATGAGCAGTTCTTC	CASSLAGDFNEQFF
TRBV4-2	TRBJ2-2	once	.	TGTGCCAGCAGCTCCGGACTACTAGGGGCCGGGGAGCTGTTTTTT	CASSSGLLGAGELFF
TRBV5-1	TRBJ2-1	.	TRBD2	TGCGCCAGCAGCTTGGGATTCGGCGGGGGGGCCTACAATGAGCAGTTCTTC	CASSLGFGGGAYNEQFF
TRBV6-5	TRBJ1-2	.	TRBD1	TGTGCCAGCAGTTACTTCGACAGGGGCCATAGAGATGGCTACACCTTC	CASSYFDRGHRDGYTF
TRBV2	TRBJ2-1	.	TRBD2	TGTGCCAGCAGTTGGACTAGCGGGAGGGCCGAGCAGTTCTTC	CASSWTSGRAEQFF
TRBV10-3	TRBJ1-6	.	TRBD1	TGTGCCATCAGTCTGGGACAGGGTAATTCACCCCTCCACTTT	CAISLGQGNSPLHF
TRBV27	TRBJ2-2	.	.	TGTGCCAGCAGTTTATCGTGGAGACTGAACACCGGGGAGCTGTTTTTT	CASSLSWRLNTGELFF
TRBV5-1	TRBJ2-3	.	TRBD1	TGCGCCAGCAGCTCGGCGACAGGGGTAGTGGATACGCAGTATTTT	CASSSATGVVDTQYF
TRBV28	TRBJ2-1	.	TRBD2	TGTGCCAGCAGCATCGGGACTAGCGGCTACAATGAGCAGTTCTTC	CASSIGTSGYNEQFF
TRBV11-3	TRBJ2-7	few	.	TGTGCCAGCAGCTTAGGATGGAGGGGGGGCTACGAGCAGTACTTC	CASSLGWRGGYEQYF
TRBV4-3	TRBJ2-3	.	.	TGCGCCAGCAGCCAAGGGGGCAGGGTGACAGATACGCAGTATTTT	CASSQGGRVTDTQYF
TRBV6-6	TRBJ1-1	.	.	TGTGCCAGCAGTTACGAGGGGGACACTGAAGCTTTCTTT	CASSYEGDTEAFF
TRBV12-5	TRBJ2-7	.	.	TGTGCTAGTGGTTTGACGTCCCTGAGGACAGTCTCCTACGAGCAGTACTTC	CASGLTSLRTVSYEQYF
TRBV19	TRBJ1-5	once	.	TGTGCCAGTGAGGGCGGGGATCAGCCCCAGCATTTT	CASEGGDQPQHF
TRBV2	TRBJ2-7	.	TRBD2	TGTGCCAGTGAGGGACTAGGAACCCTCGAGCAGTACTTC	CASEGLGTLEQYF
TRBV6-1	TRBJ2-7	once	TRBD2	TGTGCCAGCAGCCCGGGACTAGCGGTCCCCTACGAGCAGTACTTC	CASSPGLAVPYEQYF
TRBV5-1	TRBJ2-1	.	TRBD1	TGCGCCAGCAGCTTCAGACAGGGGGCAGACAATGAGCAGTTCTTC	CASSFRQGADNEQFF
TRBV7-8	TRBJ2-7	.	TRBD2	TGTGCCAGCAGCTCGACTAGCGGGAACTACGAGCAGTACTTC	CASSSTSGNYEQYF
TRBV5-1	TRBJ2-5	.	TRBD1	TGCGCCAGTACCGGAAACGGACAGGGACCGGAGACCCAGTACTTC	CASTGNGQGPETQYF
TRBV30	TRBJ1-6	.	TRBD1	TGTGCCTCCCTTGGGACAGGGGACGGGCCCCTCCACTTT	CASLGTGDGPLHF
TRBV7-2	TRBJ1-2	.	.	TGTGCCAGCAGCGTTTCGACAGGATCTCAACGGGGCTACACCTTC	CASSVSTGSQRGYTF
TRBV29-1	TRBJ2-5	.	TRBD1	TGCAGCGTTAAGGGACAGGGGCAAGAGACCCAGTACTTC	CSVKGQGQETQYF
TRBV11-2	TRBJ2-1	.	TRBD2	TGTGCCAGCAGCCCGGGACTAGCGGGAGCTGGGTACAATGAGCAGTTCTTC	CASSPGLAGAGYNEQFF
TRBV5-1	TRBJ2-5	.	TRBD2	TGCGCCAGCACCCGGGGGGGGAATGAAGAGACCCAGTACTTC	CASTRGGNEETQYF
TRBV30	TRBJ2-7	.	.	TGTGCCTGGAGTGTGTCAGGGCCGCAGGAGGAGCAGTACTTC	CAWSVSGPQEEQYF
TRBV5-1	TRBJ2-2	few	.	TGCGCCAGCAGCCCTCAACAGGGTCCCGGGGAGCTGTTTTTT	CASSPQQGPGELFF
TRBV5-6	TRBJ2-4	.	.	TGTGCCAGCAGCTTGGGTCCCCCCGCCAAAAACAGTCAGTACTTC	CASSLGPPAKNSQYF
TRBV4-2	TRBJ2-2	.	TRBD1	TGTGCCAGCAGCTCGGGACAGCTCACCGGGGAGCTGTTTTTT	CASSSGQLTGELFF
TRBV19	TRBJ2-2	.	.	TGTGCCAGTAGTCCAACACAGGCCGTTAACACCGGGGAGCTGTTTTTT	CASSPTQAVNTGELFF
TRBV7-9	TRBJ2-5	.	TRBD1	TGTGCCAGCAGCTTACGTCGGGACAGGGCGGGGGAGACCCAGTACTTC	CASSLRRDRAGETQYF
TRBV6-6	TRBJ1-4	.	.	TGTGCCAGCAGGCCCCCGGGGGGGGCTAATGAAAAACTGTTTTTT	CASRPPGGANEKLFF
TRBV29-1	TRBJ1-1	.	TRBD1	TGCAGCGTTGAGACGACAGGGGTGAACACTGAAGCTTTCTTT	CSVETTGVNTEAFF
TRBV6-6	TRBJ1-1	.	.	TGTGCCAGCAGTAACCTTTACACGAACACTGAAGCTTTCTTT	CASSNLYTNTEAFF
TRBV7-2	TRBJ2-5	.	TRBD2	TGTGCCAGCAGCTTACGTGGCGGGACTAGCATCGAGACCCAGTACTTC	CASSLRGGTSIETQYF
TRBV29-1	TRBJ1-1	.	TRBD1	TGCAGCGCCCACCTCGGACAGGGAGCTTTCTTT	CSAHLGQGAFF
TRBV9	TRBJ1-2	.	.	TGTGCCAGCAGCGTAGAAGGGGATGGCTACACCTTC	CASSVEGDGYTF
TRBV5-4	TRBJ2-7	.	TRBD2	TGTGCCAGCAGCTTGGGTTATAGTACTAGCGGTTCCTACGAGCAGTACTTC	CASSLGYSTSGSYEQYF
TRBV2	TRBJ2-6	many	.	TGTGCCAGCAGTGAAGTAAGGGGCACCGGGGCCAACGTCCTGACTTTC	CASSEVRGTGANVLTF